This is a list of T cell receptor beta chains from one sample in a study of metastatic and nonmetastatic thyroid tumors. TCRdb used MiXCR to call clones anew from the PCR reads. The top ten hold 13% to 15% of the sample, which has 23,000 or so clones, under 30% seen once. Input material: tumor tissue. The receptor set was obtained from a male donor with papillary thyroid cancer or a benign thyroid nodule (not recorded which). Some clones in this sample may be carry-over from other donors' samples. The CDR3 runs from the conserved cysteine through the conserved F or W. The order of the fields is CDR3 protein, CDR3 DNA, J gene, D gene, V gene, clone size. D genes are given only for firm matches. The size field is filled for only some rows; it gives once, few, many or a size class.

CASRSQVVYGYTF	TGTGCCAGCAGATCACAGGTAGTCTATGGCTACACCTTC	TRBJ1-2	NA	TRBV2	few
CASSLQGTANSPLHF	TGTGCCAGCAGTTTACAAGGGACAGCCAATTCACCCCTCCACTTT	TRBJ1-6	TRBD1	TRBV12-3/TRBV12-4	few
CASSTTSGRRGETQYF	TGCGCCAGCAGCACCACTAGCGGGAGAAGGGGAGAGACCCAGTACTTC	TRBJ2-5	TRBD2	TRBV5-1	many
CASRRGQGSLYGYTF	TGTGCCAGCAGACGTGGACAGGGGTCTCTTTATGGCTACACCTTC	TRBJ1-2	TRBD1	TRBV28	NA
CAWSAGTALNEQFF	TGTGCCTGGAGTGCCGGGACTGCTCTCAATGAGCAGTTCTTC	TRBJ2-1	NA	TRBV30	NA
CASSVGAEYGYTF	TGTGCCAGCAGTGTTGGGGCGGAATATGGCTACACCTTC	TRBJ1-2	NA	TRBV6-1	NA
CASSYTRNLFGTDTQYF	TGTGCCAGCAGTTACACACGAAACTTGTTTGGCACAGATACGCAGTATTTT	TRBJ2-3	NA	TRBV6-6	NA
CASSILTDADTQYF	TGTGCCAGTAGTATATTGACAGATGCAGATACGCAGTATTTT	TRBJ2-3	NA	TRBV19	medium-sized
CARSGGNGNIQYF	TGCGCCAGATCCGGGGGAAATGGGAACATTCAGTACTTC	TRBJ2-4	NA	TRBV5-1	NA
CASSRSQGAAEAFF	TGTGCCAGCAGCCGTTCACAGGGGGCGGCTGAAGCTTTCTTT	TRBJ1-1	TRBD1	TRBV12-3/TRBV12-4	few
CASQGGAGGGGDTQYF	TGTGCCAGCCAAGGGGGAGCGGGAGGAGGTGGAGATACGCAGTATTTT	TRBJ2-3	TRBD2	TRBV6-1	NA
CASSIWETGRSQEQYF	TGTGCCAGTAGTATATGGGAGACAGGGAGGTCTCAAGAGCAGTACTTC	TRBJ2-7	NA	TRBV19	medium-sized
CSALAGRGGNEKLFF	TGCAGTGCTCTTGCCGGGAGGGGAGGTAATGAAAAACTGTTTTTT	TRBJ1-4	NA	TRBV20-1	NA
CASSSALGYEQYF	TGTGCCAGCAGCTCCGCTCTGGGTTACGAGCAGTACTTC	TRBJ2-7	NA	TRBV11-3	medium-sized
CASSQDTFLASQEAQYF	TGCGCCAGCAGCCAAGATACCTTCCTGGCGAGCCAAGAGGCCCAGTACTTC	TRBJ2-5	NA	TRBV4-1	many
CASSLTPQDLNTEAFF	TGCGCCAGCAGCCTAACTCCTCAGGATCTTAATACTGAAGCTTTCTTT	TRBJ1-1	NA	TRBV4-1	NA
CASSEVGRLFF	TGTGCCAGTAGTGAGGTTGGGCGGCTGTTTTTT	TRBJ1-4	NA	TRBV19	NA
CAPSAKQYF	TGTGCCCCCTCGGCGAAGCAGTACTTC	TRBJ2-7	NA	TRBV24-1	medium-sized
CASSFLRPRGFTYGYTF	TGCGCCAGCAGCTTTTTGCGACCCCGGGGATTTACCTATGGCTACACCTTC	TRBJ1-2	NA	TRBV5-1	NA
CAIRRTGRSLEQYF	TGTGCCATCAGAAGAACAGGGAGATCGCTCGAGCAGTACTTC	TRBJ2-7	NA	TRBV10-3	NA
CASSHPGTVSYEQYF	TGTGCCAGTAGCCACCCTGGGACAGTTTCCTACGAGCAGTACTTC	TRBJ2-7	TRBD1	TRBV19	medium-sized
CASSLGLDQETQYF	TGTGCCAGCTCCCTGGGACTAGACCAAGAGACCCAGTACTTC	TRBJ2-5	TRBD2	TRBV18	NA
CASSQQLGRTDTQYF	TGTGCCAGCAGCCAGCAACTTGGGCGCACAGATACGCAGTATTTT	TRBJ2-3	NA	TRBV3-1	NA
CTSSPRSNTGELFF	TGTACCAGCAGCCCCCGATCGAACACCGGGGAGCTGTTTTTT	TRBJ2-2	NA	TRBV3-1	NA
CASSYTERDRTKPSNTGDLFF	TGTGCCAGCAGTTACACCGAGAGGGACAGGACAAAACCATCAAACACCGGGGATCTGTTTTTT	TRBJ2-2	TRBD1	TRBV6-2/TRBV6-3	once
CASSQDDREGYEQYF	TGTGCCAGCAGCCAAGATGACAGGGAGGGCTACGAGCAGTACTTC	TRBJ2-7	NA	TRBV3-1	many
CASSVTRQGYNEQFF	TGTGCCAGCAGCGTAACTCGGCAGGGGTACAATGAGCAGTTCTTC	TRBJ2-1	NA	TRBV9	many
CASSLDLASTGELFF	TGCGCCAGCAGCTTGGATCTAGCGAGTACCGGGGAGCTGTTTTTT	TRBJ2-2	NA	TRBV5-1	many
CAWSVYLELGAFF	TGTGCCTGGAGTGTTTACTTAGAGTTAGGTGCTTTCTTT	TRBJ1-1	NA	TRBV30	NA
CASSSNPSKEKLFF	TGCGCCAGCAGCTCGAACCCTAGCAAGGAAAAACTGTTTTTT	TRBJ1-4	NA	TRBV5-1	medium-sized
CASSRLASFNEQFF	TGTGCCAGCAGTCGGCTCGCGTCCTTCAATGAGCAGTTCTTC	TRBJ2-1	NA	TRBV7-9	NA
CASTLRSGGLSTDTQYF	TGTGCCAGCACCCTTCGGTCCGGCGGTCTAAGCACAGATACGCAGTATTTT	TRBJ2-3	NA	TRBV6-2/TRBV6-3	NA
CASSPGRSYEQYF	TGTGCCAGCAGCCCGGGACGGTCCTACGAGCAGTACTTC	TRBJ2-7	NA	TRBV7-9	NA
CASSQVGTSATGELFF	TGTGCCAGCAGCCAAGTTGGGACTAGCGCCACCGGGGAGCTGTTTTTT	TRBJ2-2	TRBD2	TRBV14	many
CSASLAGANTGELFF	TGCAGTGCTAGCCTAGCGGGGGCCAACACCGGGGAGCTGTTTTTT	TRBJ2-2	TRBD2	TRBV20-1	once
CSASELGTGDFTEAFF	TGCAGTGCTAGTGAGCTTGGGACAGGGGATTTCACTGAAGCTTTCTTT	TRBJ1-1	TRBD1	TRBV20-1	NA
CASSYSLGLNEQYF	TGTGCCAGCAGTTATAGCCTAGGGTTAAACGAGCAGTACTTC	TRBJ2-7	NA	TRBV6-5	medium-sized
CASTAGTSGAYEQYF	TGTGCCAGCACCGCAGGGACTAGCGGGGCCTACGAGCAGTACTTC	TRBJ2-7	TRBD2	TRBV12-3/TRBV12-4	few
CSARSSGSDQPQHF	TGCAGTGCTAGGTCGTCGGGGTCGGATCAGCCCCAGCATTTT	TRBJ1-5	NA	TRBV20-1	NA
CASSDYQPQHF	TGTGCCAGCAGTGACTATCAGCCCCAGCATTTT	TRBJ1-5	NA	TRBV6-1	many
CATSDGWSAGLYNEQFF	TGTGCCACCAGTGATGGGTGGTCAGCGGGATTGTACAATGAGCAGTTCTTC	TRBJ2-1	TRBD2	TRBV24-1	NA
CASSSSGSMDTQYF	TGTGCCAGCAGCTCCAGCGGGAGTATGGATACGCAGTATTTT	TRBJ2-3	TRBD2	TRBV9	NA
CASSLLGRNNEKLFF	TGTGCCAGCAGTTTATTAGGGCGCAATAATGAAAAACTGTTTTTT	TRBJ1-4	NA	TRBV28	NA
CASSDRFGTTVLSPLHF	TGTGCCAGCAGTGACCGTTTTGGGACAACCGTCCTTTCACCCCTCCACTTT	TRBJ1-6	NA	TRBV6-1	NA
CASSESGGLGYTF	TGTGCCAGCAGTGAATCAGGGGGCCTCGGCTACACCTTC	TRBJ1-2	TRBD1	TRBV2	NA
CASSFSNTGELFF	TGTGCCAGCAGTTTTTCGAACACCGGGGAGCTGTTTTTT	TRBJ2-2	NA	TRBV28	few
CASSWDRTYEQYF	TGCGCCAGCAGCTGGGACAGAACCTACGAGCAGTACTTC	TRBJ2-7	TRBD1	TRBV5-1	NA
CASSYQGARAYEQYF	TGTGCCAGCAGTTATCAGGGGGCGAGGGCCTACGAGCAGTACTTC	TRBJ2-7	TRBD1	TRBV6-5	few
CASSQVTDRGHNEQFF	TGTGCCAGCAGCCAAGTTACGGACAGGGGCCACAATGAGCAGTTCTTC	TRBJ2-1	TRBD1	TRBV3-1	NA
CASSQVTETPVFEAFF	TGTGCCAGCAGCCAAGTCACCGAGACACCCGTTTTTGAAGCTTTCTTT	TRBJ1-1	NA	TRBV4-2	NA
CASSPGQNNNGYTF	TGTGCCAGCAGCCCCGGACAGAACAATAATGGCTACACCTTC	TRBJ1-2	NA	TRBV7-9	NA
CVSRWDPSTEAFF	TGTGTCAGCAGATGGGACCCCAGCACTGAAGCTTTCTTT	TRBJ1-1	NA	TRBV5-5	NA
CASSYSQGLSGANVLTF	TGTGCCAGCAGTTACTCACAGGGACTCTCTGGGGCCAACGTCCTGACTTTC	TRBJ2-6	NA	TRBV6-6	many